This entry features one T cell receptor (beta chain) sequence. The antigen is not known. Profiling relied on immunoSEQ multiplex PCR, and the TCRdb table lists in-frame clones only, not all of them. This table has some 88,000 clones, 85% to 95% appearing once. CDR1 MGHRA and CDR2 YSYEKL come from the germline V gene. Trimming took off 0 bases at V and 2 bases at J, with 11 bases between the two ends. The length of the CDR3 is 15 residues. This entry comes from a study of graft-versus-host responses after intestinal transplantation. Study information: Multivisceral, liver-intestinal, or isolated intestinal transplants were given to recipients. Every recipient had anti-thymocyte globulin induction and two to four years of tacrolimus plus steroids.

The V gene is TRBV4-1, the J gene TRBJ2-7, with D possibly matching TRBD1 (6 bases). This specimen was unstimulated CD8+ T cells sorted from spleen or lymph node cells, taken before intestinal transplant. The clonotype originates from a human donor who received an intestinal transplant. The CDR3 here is CASSQDMTGPYEQYF. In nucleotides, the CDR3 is TGCGCCAGCAGCCAAGACATGACAGGCCCCTACGAGCAGTACTTC.